This section outlines one TCR beta chain sequence together with its context. What it binds is not known. This CDR3 has 14 residues. Germline V gene data show CDR1 as SGHRS and CDR2 as YFSETQ. The V gene end was trimmed by 4 bases and the J gene end by 1 base; junction bases not matched to a gene: 4. These data originate in a study of cytomegalovirus exposure and HLA in healthy donors. Study-wide points: An observed cluster of highly shared sequence variants was recorded as a likely sequencing artifact.

PCR involved 60 Vbeta and 13 Jbeta primers. Libraries were prepared by immunoSEQ multiplex PCR; TCRdb keeps only in-frame clonotypes and omits some of them. The table includes hundreds of thousands of clones, approximately 90% detected once. The chain couples TRBV5-1 to TRBJ2-5, with TRBD1 matching 7 bases. Sequencing used PBMCs. The clonotype originates from a young woman in good health and CMV-seronegative. The CDR3 spells CASSMTGPQETQYF. In DNA form, the CDR3 reads TGCGCCAGCAGCATGACAGGGCCCCAAGAGACCCAGTACTTC.